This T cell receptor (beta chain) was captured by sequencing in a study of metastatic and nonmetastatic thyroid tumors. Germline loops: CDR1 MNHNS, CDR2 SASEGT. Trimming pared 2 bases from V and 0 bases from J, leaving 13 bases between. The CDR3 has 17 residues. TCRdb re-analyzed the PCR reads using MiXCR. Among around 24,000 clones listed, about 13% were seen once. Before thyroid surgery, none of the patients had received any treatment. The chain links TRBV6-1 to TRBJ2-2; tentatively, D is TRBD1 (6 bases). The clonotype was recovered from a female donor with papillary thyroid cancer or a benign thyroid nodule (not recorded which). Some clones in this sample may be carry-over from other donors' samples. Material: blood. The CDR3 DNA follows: TGTGCCAGCAGTGAACGTCAGGGGTCCGCGAACACCGGGGAGCTGTTTTTT. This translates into CASSERQGSANTGELFF.